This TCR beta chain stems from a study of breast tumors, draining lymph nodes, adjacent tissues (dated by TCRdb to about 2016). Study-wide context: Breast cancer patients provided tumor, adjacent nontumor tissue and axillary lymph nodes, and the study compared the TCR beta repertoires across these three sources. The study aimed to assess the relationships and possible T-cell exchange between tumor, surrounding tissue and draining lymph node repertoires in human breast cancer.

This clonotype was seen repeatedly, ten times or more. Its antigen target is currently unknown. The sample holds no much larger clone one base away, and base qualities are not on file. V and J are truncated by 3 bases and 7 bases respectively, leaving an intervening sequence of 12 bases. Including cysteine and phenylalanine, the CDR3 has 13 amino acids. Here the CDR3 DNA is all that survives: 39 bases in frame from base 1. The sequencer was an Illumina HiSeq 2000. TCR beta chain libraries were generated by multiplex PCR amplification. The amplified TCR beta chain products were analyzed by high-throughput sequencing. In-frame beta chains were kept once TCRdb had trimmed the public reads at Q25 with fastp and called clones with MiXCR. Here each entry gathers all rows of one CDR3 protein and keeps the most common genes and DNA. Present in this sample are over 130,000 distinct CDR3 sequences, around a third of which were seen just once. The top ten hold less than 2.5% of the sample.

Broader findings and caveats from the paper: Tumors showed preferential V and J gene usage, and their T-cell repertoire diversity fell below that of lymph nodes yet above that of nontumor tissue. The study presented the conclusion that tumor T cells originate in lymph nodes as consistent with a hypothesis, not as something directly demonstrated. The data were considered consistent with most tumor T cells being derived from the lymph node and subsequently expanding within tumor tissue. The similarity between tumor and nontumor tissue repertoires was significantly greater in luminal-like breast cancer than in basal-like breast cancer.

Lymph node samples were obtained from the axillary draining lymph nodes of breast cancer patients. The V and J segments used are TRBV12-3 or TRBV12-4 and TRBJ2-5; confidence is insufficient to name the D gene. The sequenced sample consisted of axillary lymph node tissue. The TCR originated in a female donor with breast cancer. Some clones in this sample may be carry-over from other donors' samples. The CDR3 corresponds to CASSFVDPGTQYF. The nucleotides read TGTGCCAGCAGTTTTGTGGATCCTGGGACCCAGTACTTC.